The 11 T cell receptor beta chains in this list originate from one sample, sequenced in a study of blood T cell repertoires in COVID-19. Repertoires were generated with immunoSEQ multiplex PCR, while TCRdb's copy carries only in-frame clones and drops some. The sample records 300,000 to 350,000 clones, 75% to 95% being singletons. Sequenced input: peripheral blood. The receptors stem from a woman aged 30 to 39 with COVID-19, enrolled during active disease.

This chain joins TRBV5-4 and TRBJ2-7; a weak D match, TRBD1 (6 bases). The V gene lost 7 bases and the J gene lost 4 bases, with 18 bases spanning the gap. The germline CDR1 and CDR2 sequences are SGHNT and YYREEE (reference sequence). The CDR3 has 14 amino acids. The DNA for the CDR3 is TGTGCCAGCGGCCAATGGGACACCCCTTACGAGCAGTACTTC. Translated, it gives CASGQWDTPYEQYF.

Here the CDR3 DNA reads TGTGCCAGCAGCGTAGGATCGGTCTCTGGAAACACCATATATTTT. Its protein is CASSVGSVSGNTIYF. The chain recombines TRBV9 with TRBJ1-3; D is uncertain. Germline-derived CDR1 and CDR2 are SGDLS and YYNGEE. CDR3 size: 15 residues. V gave up 0 bases and J gave up 0 bases, with 7 bases separating them.

This chain joins TRBV7-9 and TRBJ2-2; 7 bases align to TRBD1. Germline values: CDR1 SEHNR, CDR2 FQNEAQ (reference sequence). J was trimmed by 0 bases and V by 4 bases; bases with no gene match: 8. This CDR3 has 17 amino acids. CDR3 in DNA: TGTGCCAGCAGCTCCACGAAGACAGGGCCGAACACCGGGGAGCTGTTTTTT. This codes for CASSSTKTGPNTGELFF.

This chain joins TRBV2 and TRBJ2-3; TRBD2 agrees at 12 bases. With 6 bases clipped from V and 3 bases from J, the junction kept 7 bases outside the gene matches. Germline V gene data show CDR1 as SNHLY and CDR2 as FYNNEI. This CDR3 has 16 amino acids. The CDR3 spells CASSPRLAGVTDTQYF. The CDR3 DNA reads TGTGCCAGCAGCCCTCGACTAGCGGGAGTAACAGATACGCAGTATTTT.

The CDR3 coding sequence is TGTGCCAGCAGTTTTGGGGAGTCATCCTACAATGAGCAGTTCTTC. Its protein product is CASSFGESSYNEQFF. The V call is TRBV28, the J call TRBJ2-1; possibly TRBD2 for D (5 bases). The CDR3 contains 15 residues. V lost 3 bases to trimming and J lost 1 base, with 10 bases between them. The germline V gene encodes CDR1 MDHEN and CDR2 SYDVKM.

CDR3 nucleotides: TGTGCCTGGGAGGGACAGCAGCAAGAGACCCAGTACTTC. As protein: CAWEGQQQETQYF. This chain uses TRBV30 with TRBJ2-5; 7 nucleotides align to TRBD1. Losses at the gene ends were 5 bases for V and 2 bases for J; bases not matched to a gene: 5. The CDR3 has 13 amino acids. The germline gives CDR1 GTSNPN, CDR2 SVGIG (reference sequence).

The chain is built from TRBV9 and TRBJ1-1; TRBD1 is a possible D gene (5 bases). The germline V gene has CDR1 SGDLS and CDR2 YYNGEE. V was trimmed by 4 bases and J by 3 bases, leaving 16 bases between them. This CDR3 has 15 amino acids. CDR3 DNA sequence: TGTGCCAGCAGCTCAAGGTGGGGGGTGGACACTGAAGCTTTCTTT. The encoded protein is CASSSRWGVDTEAFF.

The rearrangement uses TRBV30 and TRBJ1-2; TRBD1 matches at 8 bases. The CDR3 extends over 13 amino acids. Germline V gene data show CDR1 as GTSNPN and CDR2 as SVGIG (reference sequence). After removal of 2 bases from V and 2 bases from J, the junction contained 1 base not matched to a gene. The CDR3 loop reads CAWSTGGNYGYTF. The CDR3 bases are TGTGCCTGGAGTACAGGGGGGAACTATGGCTACACCTTC. Using reference TRBV30 and TRBJ1-2 for the parts outside the CDR3, the full variable domain is SQTIHQWPATLVQPVGSPLSLECTVEGTSNPNLYWYRQAAGRGLQLLFYSVGIGQISSEVPQNLSASRPQDRQFILSSKKLLLSDSGFYLCAWSTGGNYGYTFGSGTRLTVV.

This chain joins TRBV5-1 and TRBJ1-2; D might be TRBD1 (6 bases). Trimming took off 0 bases at V and 3 bases at J, with 9 bases between the two ends. Looked up from germline, CDR1 is SGHRS and CDR2 is YFSETQ. The CDR3 spans 14 residues. The CDR3: CASSLATGHYGYTF. The CDR3 nucleotides read TGCGCCAGCAGCTTGGCAACAGGGCACTATGGCTACACCTTC. The full variable domain, completed using reference TRBV5-1 and TRBJ1-2, is KAGVTQTPRYLIKTRGQQVTLSCSPISGHRSVSWYQQTPGQGLQFLFEYFSETQRNKGNFPGRFSGRQFSNSRSEMNVSTLELGDSALYLCASSLATGHYGYTFGSGTRLTVV.

This rearrangement joins TRBV27 to TRBJ2-7; perhaps TRBD1 as D (6 bases). V was pared by 5 bases and J by 8 bases, with 25 bases between. The germline V gene has CDR1 MNHEY and CDR2 SMNVEV (reference sequence). The CDR3 totals 16 residues. CDR3 amino acids: CASSLLGAGSRGKQYF. The CDR3 bases are TGTGCCAGCAGTCTCTTGGGGGCAGGGTCAAGGGGGAAGCAGTACTTC.

The rearrangement links TRBV27 to TRBJ2-7, with 9 nucleotides matching TRBD1. There are 14 residues in the CDR3. Germline V gene sequence: CDR1 MNHEY, CDR2 SMNVEV (reference sequence). V was pared by 10 bases and J by 5 bases, with 12 bases of the junction left unmatched. The CDR3 protein is CATRRGTGGDEQYF. The CDR3 DNA reads as TGTGCCACCAGGCGGGGAACAGGGGGCGACGAGCAGTACTTC.